This note documents a single TCR beta chain sequence. Its antigen remains unidentified. No clone much larger than this one lies a single base away; base qualities are absent. The sequencing machine was an Illumina NovaSeq 6000. TCRalpha and TCRbeta cDNA libraries were constructed by 5'RACE with constant-segment primers, with sample barcodes and unique molecular identifiers being introduced. Trizol reagent was used to extract RNA from every sample. The libraries were amplified in two PCR steps, and the second step added a second sample barcode and Illumina TruSeq adapters. Sequencing of the libraries was done on an Illumina NovaSeq, producing 2 x 150 bp paired-end reads. Under the source paper's analysis protocol: With migec v1.2.7, reads were demultiplexed and then collapsed into UMI-guided consensus sequences. Using mixcr v2.1.11, UMI consensuses were aligned to TRA and TRB V and J templates and then assembled into clonotypes. A clonotype was counted as expanded or contracted only if both edgeR and NoisET called the change significant, with noise models trained on biological replicates. For edgeR calls, the cutoffs were a false discovery rate-adjusted p below 0.01 and a log2 fold-change threshold of 1. As an exploratory analysis of dynamics, PCA with hierarchical clustering was applied to max-normalized trajectories of the 1000 most abundant clonotypes. The CD4 or CD8 phenotype of responding clones was assigned using the separately sequenced CD4+ and CD8+ repertoires. TCRdb reanalyzed the raw reads on its own, using fastp at Q25 for trimming and MiXCR for clone calling, and kept in-frame beta chains. CDR3 protein duplicates are merged, each entry listing the most common genes and DNA. TCRdb assigned the V and J calls; the authors' analysis was not used. The sample records approximately 350,000 distinct CDR3 sequences, 13% to 15% of which are singletons. Together, the top ten hold around 22% of the sample.

This sample was taken from a study of T-cell memory formation after mild COVID-19 (dated by TCRdb to the early 2020s). General notes on the study: TCR sequence clusters from the two donors were largely donor specific. Longitudinal TCRalpha and TCRbeta repertoire sequencing tracked T-cell clones expanding and contracting after mild COVID-19 in two donors. The cohort comprised two young, previously healthy adult volunteers, one female and one male.

Ficoll-Paque density gradient centrifugation was used to isolate PBMCs. Inclusive of the bounding cysteine and phenylalanine, the CDR3 is 15 residues long. Only CDR3 DNA remains: 45 bases, in frame from the first base. CDR1 and CDR2 (SQVTM, ANQGSEA) derive from the germline V gene. V is clipped by 7 bases and J by 0 bases, and the sequence between their germline boundaries is 18 bases long. The paper's findings and limits, for the study overall: Clones that contracted from day 15 to 85 showed balanced CD4/CD8 phenotypes, whereas a second wave of clones that expanded from day 15 to 37 leaned towards CD4+. Contracting CD4+ clones turned up mainly in the CM and EM memory subsets, whereas EMRA was where CD8+ clones were enriched. The second-wave clones that peaked on day 37 were not confirmed to be SARS-CoV-2 specific. Some responding clones were detected in pre-infection memory, which suggested that pre-existing cross-reactive memory T cells had joined the SARS-CoV-2 response. Only two mild cases were covered by the study, and larger cohorts that include severe cases with pre-infection samples were considered necessary.

The sequencing sample was made of PBMCs or a T cell subset sorted from them (not recorded which). This receptor was identified in a man aged 18 to 29 who had mild COVID-19 (a few samples of this study predate the infection). The sample titles of this study are shuffled in the database, so cell type and time point are left out; the donor was told from shared clones. This chain is built from TRBV29-1 and TRBJ1-1; matching of 5 bases hints at TRBD1 as the D gene. The CDR3: CSGGAGWGMNTEAFF. The DNA is as follows: TGCAGCGGAGGGGCGGGGTGGGGGATGAACACTGAAGCTTTCTTT.